Below are 3 T cell receptor beta chains sequenced from a single sample in a study of CD8 T cells in Susac syndrome. RNA was extracted with the RNeasy kit, and a quantity of roughly 0.45 to 1 ug was reverse transcribed using random hexamers. TCRdb processed the immunoSEQ multiplex PCR reads anew with MiXCR; each CDR3 protein has one entry. This table holds about 150,000 distinct CDR3 sequences, around 95% found once. Sequencing used CD8+ T cells from PBMCs. Source of these receptors: a human donor with multiple sclerosis.

In DNA, the CDR3 is TGCCCAGGGGAACACGAGCAGTACGTC. Residues: CPGEHEQYV. The rearrangement joins TRBV24-1 to TRBJ2-7, with D perhaps TRBD1 (6 bases). This CDR3 has 9 amino acids. The germline V gene encodes CDR1 KGHDR and CDR2 SFDVKD.

The rearrangement uses TRBV25-1 and TRBJ1-6, with a tentative D call TRBD1 (6 bases). Germline V lookup: CDR1 MGHDK, CDR2 SYGVNS. This CDR3 comprises 14 residues. V was cut by 6 bases and J by 7 bases, with 13 bases left in between. CDR3 DNA sequence: TGTGCCAGCAGCCCGACAGGCCCGAATTCACCCCTCCACTTT. It encodes CASSPTGPNSPLHF.

V gene TRBV27 combines with J gene TRBJ2-7, with 7 bases that match TRBD1. The CDR3 totals 13 residues. V trimming: 3 bases; J trimming: 3 bases; junction bases outside the gene matches: 2. Germline values: CDR1 MNHEY, CDR2 SMNVEV (reference sequence). The CDR3 spells CASSFAGGYEQYF. Written as DNA, the CDR3 is TGTGCCAGCAGTTTCGCAGGGGGCTACGAGCAGTACTTC.